This T cell receptor beta chain was obtained from a study of T cell responses to AZD1222 COVID-19 vaccine. Using immunoSEQ multiplex PCR, the repertoire was profiled, and TCRdb retains in-frame clones only, with some absent. Of more than 95,000 clones in the sample, 85% to 95% were seen once. As for this clone: The antigen remains undetermined.

The germline V gene has CDR1 SGHRS and CDR2 YFSETQ. The CDR3 sequence is 17 residues long. V lost 0 bases, J lost 2 bases, and 17 bases lay in between. Findings and caveats of the study: Only 5 or 6 AZD1222 recipients tested seropositive at baseline. Sampling captured repertoires only after the peak T cell response.

The sample here was peripheral blood, taken on day 0 of AZD1222 vaccination. The receptor was isolated from an adult in good health. The V gene is TRBV5-1, the J gene TRBJ2-5; D ambiguous. The CDR3 is CASSLGATSRSQETQYF. In nucleotides, the CDR3 is TGCGCCAGCAGCTTGGGGGCTACCAGCAGGAGTCAAGAGACCCAGTACTTC.